This T cell receptor (beta chain) was sequenced during a study of blood T cell repertoires in COVID-19. At the level of the study: Samples taken during acute and convalescent COVID-19 were collected in the United States, Italy and Spain. PBMCs, B-cell-depleted T cells, or T cells provided the cDNA or gDNA that made up the material.

The CDR3 has 17 residues. The germline V gene encodes CDR1 SGHRS and CDR2 YFSETQ. The V end lost 2 bases, the J end lost 5 bases, and 17 bases lay between the germline ends. In the authors' workflow: Reference gene primer amplification in the assay estimated nucleated cell counts. Libraries were prepared by immunoSEQ multiplex PCR; TCRdb keeps only in-frame clonotypes and omits some of them. That table is the source of V, J and clone size, and D and trimming were worked out from the DNA. The data contain approximately 53,000 clones, 65% to 90% of them singletons. This clone has more than one count but fewer than ten.

This chain uses TRBV5-1 with TRBJ1-6; D remains ambiguous. This TCR was recovered from a woman aged 60 to 75 with acute or convalescent COVID-19. Sequencing was done on a sample of peripheral blood. Here the CDR3 DNA reads TGCGCCAGCAGCTTAAAGAATCGGGTTATCAATAATTCACCCCTCCACTTT. It codes for CASSLKNRVINNSPLHF.